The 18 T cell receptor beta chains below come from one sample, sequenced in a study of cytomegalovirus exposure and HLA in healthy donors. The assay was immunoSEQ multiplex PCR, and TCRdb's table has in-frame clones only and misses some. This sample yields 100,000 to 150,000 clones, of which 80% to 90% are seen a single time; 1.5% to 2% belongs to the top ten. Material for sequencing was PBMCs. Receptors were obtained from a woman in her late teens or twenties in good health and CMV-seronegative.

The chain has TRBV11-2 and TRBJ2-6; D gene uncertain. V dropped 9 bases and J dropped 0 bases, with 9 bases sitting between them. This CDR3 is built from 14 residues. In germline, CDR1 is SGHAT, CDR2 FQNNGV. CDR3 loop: CASHTVSGANVLTF. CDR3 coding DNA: TGTGCCAGTCACACAGTCTCTGGGGCCAACGTCCTGACTTTC.

The CDR3 is CASNPGHQPQHF. The CDR3 coding sequence is TGTGCCAGCAACCCAGGGCATCAGCCCCAGCATTTT. The rearrangement uses TRBV6-1 and TRBJ1-5, with D perhaps TRBD1 (5 bases). The germline V gene encodes CDR1 MNHNS and CDR2 SASEGT. The V end lost 7 bases, the J end lost 5 bases, and 9 bases lay between the germline ends. CDR3 length: 12 amino acids.

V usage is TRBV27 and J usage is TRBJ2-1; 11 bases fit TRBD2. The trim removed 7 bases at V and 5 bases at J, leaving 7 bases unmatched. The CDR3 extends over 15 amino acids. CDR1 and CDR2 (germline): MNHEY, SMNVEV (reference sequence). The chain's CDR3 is CASTAGTSGHNEQFF. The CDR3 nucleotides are TGTGCCAGCACTGCCGGGACTAGCGGTCACAATGAGCAGTTCTTC.

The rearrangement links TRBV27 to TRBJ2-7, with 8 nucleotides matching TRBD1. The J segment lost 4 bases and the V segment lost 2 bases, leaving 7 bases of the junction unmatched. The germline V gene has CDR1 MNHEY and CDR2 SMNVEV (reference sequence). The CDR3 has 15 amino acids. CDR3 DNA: TGTGCCAGCAGTTTAATCCAGGGGGCGAGATACGAGCAGTACTTC. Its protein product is CASSLIQGARYEQYF.

CDR3 residues: CAIRGLQDYQQFF. The CDR3 DNA follows: TGTGCCATCAGAGGACTTCAGGACTACCAGCAGTTCTTC. The chain recombines TRBV10-3 with TRBJ2-1; weak D call: TRBD2 (6 bases). The V end lost 6 bases, the J end lost 11 bases, and 17 bases lay between the germline ends. CDR1 and CDR2 from the germline V gene are ENHRY and SYGVKD. This CDR3 is built from 13 residues.

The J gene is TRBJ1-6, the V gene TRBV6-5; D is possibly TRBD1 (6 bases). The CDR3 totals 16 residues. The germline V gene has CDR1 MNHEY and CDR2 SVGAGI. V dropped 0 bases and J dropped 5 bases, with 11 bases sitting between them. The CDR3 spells CASSYSRTDNNSPLHF. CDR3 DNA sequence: TGTGCCAGCAGTTACTCGAGGACAGACAATAATTCACCCCTCCACTTT.

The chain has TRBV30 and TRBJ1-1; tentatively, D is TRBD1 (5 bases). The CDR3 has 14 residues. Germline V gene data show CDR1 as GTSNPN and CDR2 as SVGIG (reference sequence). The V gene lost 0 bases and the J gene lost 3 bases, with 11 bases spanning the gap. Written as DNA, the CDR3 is TGTGCCTGGAGTGTATGGGGAGGGGACACTGAAGCTTTCTTT. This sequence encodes CAWSVWGGDTEAFF.

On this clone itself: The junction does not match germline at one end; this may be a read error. CDR3 in amino acids: CASSLRGGNEQFF. CDR3 nucleotides: TGTGCTAGCAGCTTGAGGGGGGGCAATGAGCAGTTCTTC. The rearrangement links TRBV7-7 to TRBJ2-1; tentatively, D is TRBD2 (7 bases). CDR3 size: 13 residues. From germline, CDR1 is SSHAT and CDR2 FNYEAQ (reference sequence).

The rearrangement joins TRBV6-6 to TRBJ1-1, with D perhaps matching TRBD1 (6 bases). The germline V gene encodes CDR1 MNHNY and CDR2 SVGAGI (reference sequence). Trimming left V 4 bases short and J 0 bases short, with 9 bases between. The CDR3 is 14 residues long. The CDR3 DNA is TGTGCCAGCAGTTCGCAGGGGATGAACACTGAAGCTTTCTTT. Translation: CASSSQGMNTEAFF.

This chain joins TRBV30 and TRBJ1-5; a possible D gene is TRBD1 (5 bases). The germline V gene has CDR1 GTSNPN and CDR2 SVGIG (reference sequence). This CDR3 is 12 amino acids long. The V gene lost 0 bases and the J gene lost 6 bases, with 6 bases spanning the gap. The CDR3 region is CAWSVGAQPQHF. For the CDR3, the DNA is TGTGCCTGGAGTGTAGGGGCTCAGCCCCAGCATTTT.

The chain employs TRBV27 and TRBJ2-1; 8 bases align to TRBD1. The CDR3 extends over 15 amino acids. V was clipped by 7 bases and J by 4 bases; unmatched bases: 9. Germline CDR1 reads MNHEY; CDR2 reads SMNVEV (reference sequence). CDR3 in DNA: TGTGCCAGCACGCCTCGACAGGGGAGATACAATGAGCAGTTCTTC. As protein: CASTPRQGRYNEQFF.

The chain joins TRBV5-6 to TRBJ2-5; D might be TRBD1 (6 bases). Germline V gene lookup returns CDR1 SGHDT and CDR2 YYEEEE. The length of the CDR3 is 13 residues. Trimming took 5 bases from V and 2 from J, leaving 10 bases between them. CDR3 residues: CASRRQVQETQYF. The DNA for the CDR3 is TGTGCCAGCAGAAGACAGGTGCAAGAGACCCAGTACTTC.

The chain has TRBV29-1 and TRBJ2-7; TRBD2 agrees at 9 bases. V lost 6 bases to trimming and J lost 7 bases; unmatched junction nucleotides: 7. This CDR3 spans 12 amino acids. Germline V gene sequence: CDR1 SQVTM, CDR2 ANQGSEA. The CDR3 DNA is TGCAGCGTGTCTAGCGGGGTCAGGGAGCAGTACTTC. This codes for CSVSSGVREQYF.

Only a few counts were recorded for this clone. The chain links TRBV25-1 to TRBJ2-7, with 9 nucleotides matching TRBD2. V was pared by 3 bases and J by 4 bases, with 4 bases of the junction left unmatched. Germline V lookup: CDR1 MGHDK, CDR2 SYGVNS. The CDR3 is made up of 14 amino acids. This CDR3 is CASSDGTSSYEQYF. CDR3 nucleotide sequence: TGTGCCAGCAGTGACGGGACTAGCTCGTACGAGCAGTACTTC.

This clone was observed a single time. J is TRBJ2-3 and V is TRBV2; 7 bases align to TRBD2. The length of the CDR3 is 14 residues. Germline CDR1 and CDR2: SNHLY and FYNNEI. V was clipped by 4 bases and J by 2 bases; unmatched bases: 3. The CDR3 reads CASSAGGDTDTQYF. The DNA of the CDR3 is TGTGCCAGCAGTGCGGGGGGAGACACAGATACGCAGTATTTT.

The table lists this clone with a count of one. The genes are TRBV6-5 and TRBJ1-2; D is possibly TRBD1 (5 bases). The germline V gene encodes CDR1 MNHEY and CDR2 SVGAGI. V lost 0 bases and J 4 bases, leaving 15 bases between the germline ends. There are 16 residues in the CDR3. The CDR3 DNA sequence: TGTGCCAGCAGTTACTCGACAGCCTCTTTCCTCTATGGCTACACCTTC. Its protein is CASSYSTASFLYGYTF.

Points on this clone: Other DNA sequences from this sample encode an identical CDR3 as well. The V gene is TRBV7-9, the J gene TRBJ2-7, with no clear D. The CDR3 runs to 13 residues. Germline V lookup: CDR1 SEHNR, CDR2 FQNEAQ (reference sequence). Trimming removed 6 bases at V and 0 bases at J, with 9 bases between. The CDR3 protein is CASSPDSSYEQYF. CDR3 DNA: TGTGCCAGCAGTCCTGACTCCTCCTACGAGCAGTACTTC.

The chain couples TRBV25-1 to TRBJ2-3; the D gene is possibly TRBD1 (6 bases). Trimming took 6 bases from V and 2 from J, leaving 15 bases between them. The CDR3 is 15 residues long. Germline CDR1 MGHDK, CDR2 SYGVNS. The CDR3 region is CASSRGQTYTDTQYF. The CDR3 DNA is TGTGCCAGCAGCAGAGGACAGACCTACACAGATACGCAGTATTTT.